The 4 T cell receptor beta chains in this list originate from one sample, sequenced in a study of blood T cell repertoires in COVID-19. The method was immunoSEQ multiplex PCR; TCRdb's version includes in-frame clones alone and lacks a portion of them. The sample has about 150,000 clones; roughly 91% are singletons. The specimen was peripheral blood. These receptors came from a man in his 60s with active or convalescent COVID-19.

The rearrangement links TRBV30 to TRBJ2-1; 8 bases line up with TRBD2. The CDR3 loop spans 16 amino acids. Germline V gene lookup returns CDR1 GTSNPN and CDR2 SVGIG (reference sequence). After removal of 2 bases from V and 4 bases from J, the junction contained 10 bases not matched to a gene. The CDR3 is CAWSHGSGRGYNEQFF. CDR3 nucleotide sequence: TGTGCCTGGAGTCATGGCAGCGGGAGAGGGTACAATGAGCAGTTCTTC.

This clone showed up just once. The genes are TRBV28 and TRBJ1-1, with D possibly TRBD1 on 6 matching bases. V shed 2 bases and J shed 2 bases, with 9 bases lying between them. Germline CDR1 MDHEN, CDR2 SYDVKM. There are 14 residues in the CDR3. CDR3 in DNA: TGTGCCAGCAGTTTAAGACAGGACAACACTGAAGCTTTCTTT. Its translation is CASSLRQDNTEAFF.

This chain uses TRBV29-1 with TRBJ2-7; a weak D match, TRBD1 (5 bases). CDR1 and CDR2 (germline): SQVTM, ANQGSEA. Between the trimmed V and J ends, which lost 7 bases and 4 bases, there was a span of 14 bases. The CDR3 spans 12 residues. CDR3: CSASERGYEQYF. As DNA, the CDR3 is TGCAGCGCCTCCGAAAGGGGTTACGAGCAGTACTTC.

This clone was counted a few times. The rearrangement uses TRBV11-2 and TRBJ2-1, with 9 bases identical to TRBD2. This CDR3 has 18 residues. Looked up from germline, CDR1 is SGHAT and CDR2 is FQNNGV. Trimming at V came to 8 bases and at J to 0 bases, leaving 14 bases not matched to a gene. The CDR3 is CASRGGGRVSSSYNEQFF. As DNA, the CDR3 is TGTGCCAGCCGAGGAGGCGGGAGGGTCTCCAGCTCCTACAATGAGCAGTTCTTC. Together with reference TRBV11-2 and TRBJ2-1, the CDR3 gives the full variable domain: EAGVAQSPRYKIIEKRQSVAFWCNPISGHATLYWYQQILGQGPKLLIQFQNNGVVDDSQLPKDRFSAERLKGVDSTLKIQPAKLEDSAVYLCASRGGGRVSSSYNEQFFGPGTRLTVL.